A selection of T cell receptor beta chains follows, all from one sample in a study of T cell clones after liver transplantation. Sequenced by immunoSEQ multiplex PCR; TCRdb stores in-frame clones only, minus some. The sample has about 120,000 clones; 90% are singletons. The starting material was CD4+ T cells from blood, obtained 12 months after liver transplant. The receptors were sampled from a human patient who received a liver transplant. Some T cells may have originated in the graft donor. CDR3s include the opening cysteine and the closing phenylalanine or tryptophan. A D gene is named only where the DNA matches it firmly. The size of a clone is reported for some rows only, either as once, few or many, or as a class for expanded clones.

.	once	TRBV7-2	TRBJ2-7	CASSKSSYEQYF	TGTGCCAGCAGCAAAAGCTCCTACGAGCAGTACTTC
.	.	TRBV7-8	TRBJ2-2	CASSLGQGTGELFF	TGTGCCAGCAGCTTAGGTCAGGGTACCGGGGAGCTGTTTTTT
.	few	TRBV6-5	TRBJ2-7	CASSYGGTGSYEQYF	TGTGCCAGCAGTTACGGTGGGACTGGGAGCTACGAGCAGTACTTC
TRBD1	once	TRBV29-1	TRBJ1-4	CSVLGQGFEKLFF	TGCAGCGTTCTAGGACAGGGATTCGAAAAACTGTTTTTT
.	.	TRBV4-3	TRBJ2-5	CASSHRQGGETQYF	TGCGCCAGCAGCCACCGACAGGGAGGGGAGACCCAGTACTTC
TRBD1	.	TRBV4-3	TRBJ1-4	CASSQDAGQGASEKLFF	TGCGCCAGCAGCCAAGACGCGGGGCAGGGGGCGTCTGAAAAACTGTTTTTT
.	.	TRBV19	TRBJ1-3	CASSIAGLFGNTIYF	TGTGCCAGTAGTATAGCGGGGTTGTTCGGAAACACCATATATTTT
.	.	TRBV10-3	TRBJ2-1	CAISERSSSYNEQFF	TGTGCCATCAGTGAAAGATCCAGCTCCTACAATGAGCAGTTCTTC
.	.	TRBV9	TRBJ1-3	CASSVAPGTGNTIYF	TGTGCCAGCAGCGTAGCTCCAGGGACTGGAAACACCATATATTTT
.	.	TRBV2	TRBJ1-5	CASSEATRRSQHF	TGTGCCAGCAGTGAAGCAACCCGACGGTCCCAGCATTTT
.	.	TRBV4-1	TRBJ2-7	CASSQDRTGSYEQYF	TGCGCCAGCAGCCAAGATAGAACAGGGTCATACGAGCAGTACTTC
TRBD2	.	TRBV6-1	TRBJ2-3	CASSPSGSGADTQYF	TGTGCCAGCAGCCCTAGCGGGAGTGGGGCAGATACGCAGTATTTT
.	.	TRBV28	TRBJ1-5	CASSSSRGGNQPQHF	TGTGCCAGCAGTTCCTCCAGGGGAGGGAATCAGCCCCAGCATTTT
TRBD1	.	TRBV4-2	TRBJ2-7	CASSQPGQAYEQYF	TGTGCCAGCAGCCAACCGGGACAGGCCTACGAGCAGTACTTC
.	.	TRBV5-6	TRBJ2-1	CASSLGVDSGYNEQFF	TGTGCCAGCAGCTTGGGCGTTGACTCGGGTTACAATGAGCAGTTCTTC
TRBD2	.	TRBV5-1	TRBJ2-3	CASSGSSSGGTDTQYF	TGCGCCAGCTCAGGATCCTCTAGCGGGGGCACAGATACGCAGTATTTT
.	.	TRBV11-2	TRBJ1-2	CASSITGILYGYTF	TGTGCCAGCAGCATTACCGGGATACTCTATGGCTACACCTTC
TRBD1	.	TRBV2	TRBJ1-1	CASSDPGQGPRTEAFF	TGTGCCAGCAGTGACCCGGGACAGGGTCCGCGCACTGAAGCTTTCTTT
.	.	TRBV29-1	TRBJ2-5	CSVERQVGETQYF	TGCAGCGTTGAGAGACAGGTCGGGGAGACCCAGTACTTC
TRBD2	.	TRBV4-3	TRBJ2-7	CASSQGSSGSQGEQYF	TGCGCCAGCAGCCAAGGGTCTAGCGGTTCGCAGGGCGAGCAGTACTTC
TRBD1	.	TRBV18	TRBJ2-7	CASSQKQGFEQYF	TGTGCCAGCTCACAGAAACAGGGGTTCGAGCAGTACTTC
TRBD1	few	TRBV5-1	TRBJ2-1	CASSSGQGVGPNNEQFF	TGCGCCAGCAGCTCTGGACAGGGGGTGGGTCCCAACAATGAGCAGTTCTTC
TRBD1	.	TRBV29-1	TRBJ2-7	CSVDKGIGTGGLEQYF	TGCAGCGTTGATAAGGGAATCGGGACAGGGGGCCTTGAGCAGTACTTC
TRBD2	.	TRBV6-1	TRBJ2-7	CASSEAERTRGTSFYEQYF	TGTGCCAGCAGTGAAGCGGAGAGAACTAGAGGGACTAGCTTTTACGAGCAGTACTTC
.	.	TRBV6-6	TRBJ2-2	CASSYGQGKNTGELFF	TGTGCCAGCAGTTACGGGCAGGGGAAGAACACCGGGGAGCTGTTTTTT
TRBD1	.	TRBV14	TRBJ2-7	CARPPRTGFSYEQYF	TGTGCCAGGCCGCCTAGGACAGGGTTTTCCTACGAGCAGTACTTC